This T cell receptor (beta chain) stems from a study of CD8 T cells in ankylosing spondylitis. Findings and limits, study-wide: Relatively scarce in peripheral blood, disease-linked clones were CD8+. Significant enrichment of disease-linked clones was reported in matched ankylosing spondylitis synovial fluid.

Trimming took 3 bases from V and 3 from J; bases not matched to a gene: 5. The CDR3 consists of 15 residues. CDR1 and CDR2 from the germline V gene are KGHDR and SFDVKD. With molecular barcodes, quantitative 5'-RACE was used to make the TCR beta libraries. MiXCR, applied by TCRdb to the 5' RACE reads, yields one record per CDR3 protein. The data hold 150,000 or so distinct CDR3 sequences, with 30% to 35% observed a single time. Ten or more counts support this clonotype. Its antigen is currently unknown. What was sequenced was synovial fluid, either unsorted or a sorted T cell fraction (not recorded which). The receptor's source is a male donor with ankylosing spondylitis. The rearrangement joins TRBV24-1 to TRBJ2-7; 9 bases fit TRBD1. CDR3 loop: CATSDTGQGGYEQYF. For the CDR3, the DNA is TGTGCCACCAGTGATACGGGACAGGGAGGCTACGAGCAGTACTTC.